These T cell receptor beta chains were read from a single sample in a study of shared clonotypes between healthy human individuals. Sequencing was performed with immunoSEQ multiplex PCR; in TCRdb, only in-frame clones are kept and a portion is missing. Here the sample spans approximately 500,000 clones, about 72% being singletons. Sequencing input: PBMCs. These receptors originate from a woman in her thirties or forties in good health. Some clones in this sample may be carry-over from other donors' samples. CDR3s include the opening cysteine and the closing phenylalanine or tryptophan. The order of the fields is V gene, J gene, CDR3 protein.

V gene: TRBV5-1; J gene: TRBJ2-7; CDR3 protein: CASSLEQNYEQYF
V gene: TRBV5-4; J gene: TRBJ2-7; CDR3 protein: CASSLGVSGAADEQYF
V gene: TRBV11-2; J gene: TRBJ2-7; CDR3 protein: CASSLDSGTVIVYEQYF
V gene: TRBV18; J gene: TRBJ2-7; CDR3 protein: CASSPAADYEQYF
V gene: TRBV6-1; J gene: TRBJ1-1; CDR3 protein: CASSATDNTEAFF
V gene: TRBV29-1; J gene: TRBJ1-4; CDR3 protein: CSGGNNEKLFF
V gene: TRBV4-2; J gene: TRBJ2-3; CDR3 protein: CASSLGEAGGPDTQYF
V gene: TRBV7-2; J gene: TRBJ2-5; CDR3 protein: CASSQSGQEQETQYF
V gene: TRBV19; J gene: TRBJ1-3; CDR3 protein: CASSRTGVENTIYF
V gene: TRBV30; J gene: TRBJ1-1; CDR3 protein: CAWSVAENTEAFF
V gene: TRBV28; J gene: TRBJ2-3; CDR3 protein: CASSFDWSRGELGADTQYF
V gene: TRBV18; J gene: TRBJ2-2; CDR3 protein: CASSPMSGNENTGELFF
V gene: TRBV7-7; J gene: TRBJ2-5; CDR3 protein: CASSLNTGTGFLQETQYF
V gene: TRBV5-4; J gene: TRBJ2-3; CDR3 protein: CASSHPGGGTDTQYF
V gene: TRBV28; J gene: TRBJ2-2; CDR3 protein: CASSFPQREGNTGELFF
V gene: TRBV6-1; J gene: TRBJ2-3; CDR3 protein: CASSDPSGRTDTQYF
V gene: TRBV6-1; J gene: TRBJ2-5; CDR3 protein: CASSEVGRQETQYF
V gene: TRBV18; J gene: TRBJ2-6; CDR3 protein: CASSPTGFSGANVLTF
V gene: TRBV10-3; J gene: TRBJ1-1; CDR3 protein: CAISERSLQGEAFF
V gene: TRBV18; J gene: TRBJ1-4; CDR3 protein: CASSFNNEKLFF
V gene: TRBV6-5; J gene: TRBJ1-1; CDR3 protein: CASQAPLGATEAFF
V gene: TRBV5-1; J gene: TRBJ2-1; CDR3 protein: CASSPVAGVGYNEQFF
V gene: TRBV7-9; J gene: TRBJ1-3; CDR3 protein: CASSLGAAGNTIYF
V gene: TRBV4-2; J gene: TRBJ2-1; CDR3 protein: CASSSGSATLYSYNEQFF